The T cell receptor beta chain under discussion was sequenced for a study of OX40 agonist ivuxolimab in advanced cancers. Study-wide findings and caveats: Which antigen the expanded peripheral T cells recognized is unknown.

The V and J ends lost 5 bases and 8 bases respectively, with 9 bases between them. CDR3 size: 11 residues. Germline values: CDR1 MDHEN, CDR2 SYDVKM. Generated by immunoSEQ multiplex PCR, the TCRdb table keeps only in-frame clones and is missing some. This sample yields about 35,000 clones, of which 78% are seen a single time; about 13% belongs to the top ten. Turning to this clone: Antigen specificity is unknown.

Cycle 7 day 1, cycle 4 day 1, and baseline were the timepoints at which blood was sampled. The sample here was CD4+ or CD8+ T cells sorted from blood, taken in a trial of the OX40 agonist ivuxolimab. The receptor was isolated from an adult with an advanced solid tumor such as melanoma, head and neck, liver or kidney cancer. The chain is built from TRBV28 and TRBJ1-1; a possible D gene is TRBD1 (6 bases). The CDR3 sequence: CASSGTLEAFF. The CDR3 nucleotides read TGTGCCAGCAGTGGGACACTGGAAGCTTTCTTT.